One T cell receptor (beta chain) is described in this entry. No cognate antigen has been identified for it. No base quality values were provided; no much bigger clone lies one nucleotide off. Per the germline V gene, LGHNA is the CDR1 and YSLEER is the CDR2. From its cysteine to its phenylalanine, the CDR3 spans 13 amino acids. Left in the record is the CDR3 DNA by itself, 39 bases read in frame from the first base. Trimming removed 8 bases from V and 0 bases from J, leaving 7 bases between the germline ends. Participants in the prospective study were enrolled through a virtual design, were aged 18 to 89 years, and lived in about 25 United States geographic areas. In the prospective study, participants were assigned to cohorts based on the clinical history participants reported in a screening survey and a study questionnaire. Mobile phlebotomists in the prospective study collected whole blood, serum and a nasopharyngeal or oropharyngeal swab from every participant. Additional blood draws and questionnaires over an approximately two-month period could optionally be provided by prospective study participants. Before DNA extraction, blood samples from the prospective study were shipped at room temperature or frozen.

TCRbeta CDR3 regions were amplified from genomic DNA using the immunoSEQ Assay, a bias-controlled multiplex PCR. In the authors' own workflow: Nucleated cell counts per sample were estimated from amplification of reference gene primers within the assay. Sequence reads were collapsed and filtered to measure the absolute abundance of every unique TCRbeta CDR3 rearrangement. For each sample, productive Simpson clonality was calculated by taking the square root of Simpson's diversity index across productive rearrangements. The source is immuneACCESS, and TCRdb retained only in-frame sequences with V and J called. Part of the clones is not carried over; for the studies checked, unresolved V genes explain less than half of this, and the remainder is unexplained. The DNA gave D and trimming, while V, J and clone size come from that table. The sample yields roughly 240,000 clones; approximately 85% were counted once. Approximately 8.6% of the sample is taken by the ten largest.

This sample was included in a study of blood T cell repertoires in COVID-19 (dated by TCRdb to about 2020). Regarding the complete study: Samples from collaborators originated in the United States, Italy and Spain and spanned both the acute and convalescent phases of COVID-19. Subjects who had been exposed to COVID-19, were actively infected with it, or had recovered from it provided the deeply sampled blood TCRbeta repertoires that made up the dataset. The sample metadata nearly always contained a de-identified subject ID, COVID-19 status, age in years and sex. Where available, HLA class I and class II types were obtained from metadata supplied by the sample provider rather than from assay-based typing. A freely available public database, intended as a resource for researchers studying the immune response to SARS-CoV-2, is where the repertoires were released. The samples were drawn from the first 160 participants of the ongoing ImmuneRACE study and from 950 to 1,500 subjects provided by 6 global collaborators. The material from the prospective study consisted of cDNA or gDNA derived from T cells, B-cell-depleted T cells, or PBMCs.

Broad study findings and their caveats: The amount of clinical and demographic metadata varied by source and participant and was provided uncurated.

The chain is made from TRBV4-3 and TRBJ2-2; a tentative D call is TRBD2 (5 bases match). The receptor was isolated from a woman between 50 and 59 years old with acute COVID-19. Input material: PBMCs or T cells enriched from blood (not recorded which). The CDR3 loop reads CASHGTNTGELFF. DNA sequence: TGCGCCAGCCACGGGACGAACACCGGGGAGCTGTTTTTT.